A selection of T cell receptor beta chains follows, all from one sample in a study of early T cells in non-severe SARS-CoV-2 infection. MiXCR was run by TCRdb on the 5' RACE reads, yielding one entry per CDR3 protein. The repertoire has roughly 120,000 distinct CDR3 sequences, about 15% of them found once; the top ten carry roughly a fifth. Sequencing was carried out using whole blood. The source is an adult who was a healthcare worker with PCR-confirmed SARS-CoV-2 infection or an uninfected control (not recorded which). CDR3s include the opening cysteine and the closing phenylalanine or tryptophan. The D gene is left open where the match is weak. For some rows the clone size is stated as once, few or many, or as a class when expanded; others skip it.

V gene,D gene,clone size,J gene,CDR3 protein,CDR3 DNA
TRBV7-9,TRBD1,few,TRBJ1-3,CASSLDRGFRNTIYF,TGTGCCAGCAGCTTGGACAGGGGATTCAGAAACACCATATATTTT
TRBV7-2,-,-,TRBJ1-5,CASSSMSNQPQHF,TGTGCCAGCAGCTCCATGAGCAATCAGCCCCAGCATTTT
TRBV11-1,TRBD1,few,TRBJ1-1,CASSFGQGEMNTEAFF,TGTGCCAGCAGCTTCGGACAGGGAGAGATGAACACTGAAGCTTTCTTT
TRBV20-1,-,few,TRBJ1-3,CSAPIQGSENTIYF,TGCAGTGCTCCCATACAGGGCTCTGAAAACACCATATATTTT
TRBV6-2/TRBV6-3,-,-,TRBJ1-2,CASRPSGTSQIASYGYTF,TGTGCCAGCAGGCCTTCCGGGACCAGTCAAATTGCCAGCTATGGCTACACCTTC
TRBV6-5,-,-,TRBJ1-2,CASRGLTNYGYTF,TGTGCCAGCAGAGGACTAACTAACTATGGCTACACCTTC
TRBV5-1,-,-,TRBJ1-1,CASRAYVNTEAFF,TGCGCCAGCAGGGCATATGTGAACACTGAAGCTTTCTTT
TRBV21-1,-,-,TRBJ1-6,CASSVVGTGSASPLHF,-
TRBV2,TRBD1,few,TRBJ1-3,CASGQGTGNTIYF,TGTGCCAGCGGACAGGGCACTGGAAACACCATATATTTT
TRBV27,-,many,TRBJ1-4,CASSLTFSLEKLFF,TGTGCCAGCAGTTTAACATTCAGCCTTGAAAAACTGTTTTTT
TRBV12-3/TRBV12-4,TRBD1,-,TRBJ1-5,CASSWGQGREQPQHF,TGTGCCAGCAGTTGGGGACAGGGAAGGGAACAGCCCCAGCATTTT
TRBV19,-,few,TRBJ2-3,CASSIGSLGDTQYF,TGTGCCAGTAGTATAGGCTCCTTGGGGGATACGCAGTATTTT
TRBV2,-,few,TRBJ2-3,CASADQRVDTQYF,TGTGCCAGCGCAGACCAACGGGTGGATACGCAGTATTTT
TRBV7-2,-,few,TRBJ1-2,CASSSTPGSGYTF,TGTGCCAGCAGCTCTACCCCGGGGTCTGGCTACACCTTC
TRBV10-3,TRBD1,-,TRBJ1-1,CASGPMGQGEAFF,TGTGCCAGCGGACCGATGGGACAGGGAGAAGCTTTCTTT
TRBV5-8,-,-,TRBJ1-4,CASILITGSANEKLFF,TGTGCCAGCATCCTAATCACAGGGTCGGCTAATGAAAAACTGTTTTTT
TRBV19,-,-,TRBJ2-6,CASSRPQGPGANVLTF,TGTGCCAGTAGTCGACCTCAGGGGCCTGGGGCCAACGTCCTGACTTTC
TRBV7-6,TRBD1,few,TRBJ2-1,CASSPVDRVSNEQFF,TGTGCCAGCAGCCCTGTGGACAGGGTGAGCAATGAGCAGTTCTTC
TRBV29-1,-,-,TRBJ2-1,CSVDKRGADEQFF,TGCAGCGTCGACAAGAGGGGGGCTGATGAGCAGTTCTTC
TRBV11-2,TRBD1,-,TRBJ1-1,CASSLPGQGGTEAFF,TGTGCCAGCAGCTTACCCGGACAGGGTGGCACTGAAGCTTTCTTT
TRBV11-2,TRBD2,-,TRBJ2-1,CASSLLLGLAEQFF,TGTGCCAGCAGCTTATTACTGGGACTAGCGGAGCAGTTCTTC
TRBV30,-,few,TRBJ2-3,CAWKEATDTQYF,TGTGCCTGGAAAGAGGCCACAGATACGCAGTATTTT
TRBV12-3/TRBV12-4,-,-,TRBJ2-5,CASSPLTGPGTETQYF,TGTGCCAGCAGCCCATTGACAGGCCCTGGCACGGAGACCCAGTACTTC
TRBV4-1,TRBD1,-,TRBJ2-2,CASSPRGQATGELFF,TGCGCCAGCAGCCCAAGGGGACAGGCGACCGGGGAGCTGTTTTTT
TRBV7-9,-,few,TRBJ1-1,CASSFDGPNTEAFF,TGTGCCAGCAGCTTCGACGGACCGAACACTGAAGCTTTCTTT
TRBV27,-,few,TRBJ1-4,CASSRGTPTNEKLFF,TGTGCCAGCAGTCGAGGGACACCAACTAATGAAAAACTGTTTTTT
TRBV20-1,TRBD1,-,TRBJ2-7,CSARTGGYYEQYF,TGCAGTGCAAGGACAGGGGGCTACTACGAGCAGTACTTC